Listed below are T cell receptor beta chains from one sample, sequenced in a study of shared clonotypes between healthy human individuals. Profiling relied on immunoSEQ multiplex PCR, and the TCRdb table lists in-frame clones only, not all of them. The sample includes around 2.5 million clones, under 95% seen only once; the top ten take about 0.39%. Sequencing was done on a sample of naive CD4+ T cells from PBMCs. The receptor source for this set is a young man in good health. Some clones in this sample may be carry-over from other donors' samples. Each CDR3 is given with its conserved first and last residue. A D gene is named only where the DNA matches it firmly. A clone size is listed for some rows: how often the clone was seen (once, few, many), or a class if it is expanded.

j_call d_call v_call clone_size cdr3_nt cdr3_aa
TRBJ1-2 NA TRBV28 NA TGTGCCAGCAGTTTTATAGATGGCTACACCTTC CASSFIDGYTF
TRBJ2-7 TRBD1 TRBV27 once TGTGCCAGCAGTATCGGGACAGCTCGCTCCTACGAGCAGTACTTC CASSIGTARSYEQYF
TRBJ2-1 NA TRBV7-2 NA TGTGCCAGCAGCCGCCGACAGCCACCGAGCAATGAGCAGTTCTTC CASSRRQPPSNEQFF
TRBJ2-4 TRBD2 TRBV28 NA TGTGCCAGCACTCGCGGGAGGGCCGAGGTTTTCAAAAACATTCAGTACTTC CASTRGRAEVFKNIQYF
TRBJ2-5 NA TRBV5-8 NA TGTGCCAGCAGCTTGGCGGTGAATTACCAAGAGACCCAGTACTTC CASSLAVNYQETQYF
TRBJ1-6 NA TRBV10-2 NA TGCGCCAGCAGTGACACAACAGCCTCCTATAATTCACCCCTCCACTTT CASSDTTASYNSPLHF
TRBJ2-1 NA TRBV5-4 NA TGTGCCAGCAGCTCTCCTTCAGGCGGGTACAATGAGCAGTTCTTC CASSSPSGGYNEQFF
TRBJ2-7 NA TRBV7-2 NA TGTGCCAGCAGCCCACGGGCGGTCTTCTACGAGCAGTACTTC CASSPRAVFYEQYF
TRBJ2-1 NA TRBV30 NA TGTGCCTGGAGTGTAAGGGTAGGGAATGAGCAGTTCTTC CAWSVRVGNEQFF
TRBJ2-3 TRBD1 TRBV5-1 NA TGCGCCAGCAGCGCGACCCTTACCTCCGGGACAGGGGGATCTTCGTATTTT CASSATLTSGTGGSSYF
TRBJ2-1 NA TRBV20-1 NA TGCAGTGTACAAAGGGGGGATGAGCAGTTCTTC CSVQRGDEQFF
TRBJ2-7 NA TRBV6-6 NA TGTGCCAGCAGTACAGGGTCCGAGCAGTACTTC CASSTGSEQYF
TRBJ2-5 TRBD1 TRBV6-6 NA TGTGCCAGCAGTAAAGGGGCAGGGGGACAAGAGACCCAGTACTTC CASSKGAGGQETQYF
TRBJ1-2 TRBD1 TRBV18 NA TGTGCCAGCTCACCTGGACAGGGACACTATGGCTACACCTTC CASSPGQGHYGYTF
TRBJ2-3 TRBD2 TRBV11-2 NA TGTGCCAGCAGCAATTTAGCGGGATTTGGCACAGATACGCAGTATTTT CASSNLAGFGTDTQYF
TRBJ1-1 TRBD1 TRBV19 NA TGTGCCAGTACTCACAGGGGGATCACTGAAGCTTTCTTT CASTHRGITEAFF
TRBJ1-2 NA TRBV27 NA TGTGCCAGCAGTGGAACAGGTTCGGGCTATGGCTACACCTTC CASSGTGSGYGYTF
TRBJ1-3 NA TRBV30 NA TGTGCCTGGAGTGGTTTGACAGCCCTTGGATCTGGAAACACCATATATTTT CAWSGLTALGSGNTIYF
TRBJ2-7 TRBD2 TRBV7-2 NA TGTGCCAGCAGCTTAGAGGGGACTAGATTCGAGCAGTACTTC CASSLEGTRFEQYF
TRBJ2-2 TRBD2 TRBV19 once TGTGCCAGTAGTACCTTAGCGGGGTCCAACACCGGGGAGCTGTTTTTT CASSTLAGSNTGELFF
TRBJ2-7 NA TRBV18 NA TGTGCCAGCTCCACAGGACAGATCTCCTACGAGCAGTACTTC CASSTGQISYEQYF
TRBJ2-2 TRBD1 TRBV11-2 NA TGTGCCAGCAGCTTATTAAACGACAGGGGGCTCGGGGAGCTGTTTTTT CASSLLNDRGLGELFF
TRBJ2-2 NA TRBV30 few TGTGCCTGGAGAGTGCTGAACACCGGGGAGCTGTTTTTT CAWRVLNTGELFF
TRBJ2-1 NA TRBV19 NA TGTGCCAGTACCTTGGGGGCGCGCAATGAGCAGTTCTTC CASTLGARNEQFF
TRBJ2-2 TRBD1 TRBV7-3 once TGTGCCAGCAGCCCAGACAGGGGGCGGGCCGGGGAGCTGTTTTTT CASSPDRGRAGELFF
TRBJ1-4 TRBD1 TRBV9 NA TGTGCCAGCAGCGCTGGGACAGGGGGCTTTGCTAATGAAAAACTGTTTTTT CASSAGTGGFANEKLFF
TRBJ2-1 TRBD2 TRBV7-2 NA TGTGCCAGCAGCTTGGTAGCGGGAGGGTCAAATGAGCAGTTCTTC CASSLVAGGSNEQFF
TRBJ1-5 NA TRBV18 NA TGTGCCAGCTCACAGTCGGATAGCAATCAGCCCCAGCATTTT CASSQSDSNQPQHF
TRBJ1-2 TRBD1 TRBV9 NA TGTGCCAGCAGCTCGGACAGGGAGGGCGGCTACACCTTC CASSSDREGGYTF
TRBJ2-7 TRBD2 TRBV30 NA TGTGCCTGGGGCAACGGACTAGCGAGGGAGCAGTACTTC CAWGNGLAREQYF
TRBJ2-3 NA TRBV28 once TGTGCCAGCAGTTTTACCACAGGGGGGGCTGCGCAGTATTTT CASSFTTGGAAQYF
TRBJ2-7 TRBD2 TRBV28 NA TGTGCCAGCAGCCCCCCCCAGGGAGGGACGTACGAGCAGTACTTC CASSPPQGGTYEQYF
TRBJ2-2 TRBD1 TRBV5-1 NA TGCGCCAGCAGCTTGGCAGGACAGGGGAACACCGGGGAGCTGTTTTTT CASSLAGQGNTGELFF
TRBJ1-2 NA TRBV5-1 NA TGCGCCAGCAGGGTTTCGAGCAACTATGGCTACACCTTC CASRVSSNYGYTF
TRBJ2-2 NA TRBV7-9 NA TGTGCCAGCAGCTTCCGACAGGATTTAACCGGGGAGCTGTTTTTT CASSFRQDLTGELFF
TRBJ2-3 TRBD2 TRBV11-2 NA TGTGCCAGCAGCTCACTAGCGGGAGTGGGTACGCAGTATTTT CASSSLAGVGTQYF
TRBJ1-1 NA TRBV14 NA TGTGCCAGCAGCCCAACAGTGAACACTGAAGCTTTCTTT CASSPTVNTEAFF
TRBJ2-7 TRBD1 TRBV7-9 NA TGTGCCAGCGCCGGGACAGGGAACGGGGAGCAGTACTTC CASAGTGNGEQYF
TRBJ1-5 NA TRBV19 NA TGTGCCAGTTCCCCCAGCGGACTTAATCAGCCCCAGCATTTT CASSPSGLNQPQHF
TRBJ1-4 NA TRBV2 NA TGTGCCAGCGCATACAGTCCCCCATTTGAAAAACTGTTTTTT CASAYSPPFEKLFF
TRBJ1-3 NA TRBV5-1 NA TGCGCCAGCAGCTTGATGGGTACGGGAAACACCATATATTTT CASSLMGTGNTIYF
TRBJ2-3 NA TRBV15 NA TGTGCCACCAGCAGAGGACTCCTAAGCACAGATACGCAGTATTTT CATSRGLLSTDTQYF
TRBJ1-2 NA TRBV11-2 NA TGTGCCAGCAGCTACACGGGCCGCTATGGCTACACCTTC CASSYTGRYGYTF
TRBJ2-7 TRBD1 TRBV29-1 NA TGCAGCGTTGAGGCCTGGGACAGGGGGGTATACGAGCAGTACTTC CSVEAWDRGVYEQYF
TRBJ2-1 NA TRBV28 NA TGTGCCAGCAGCTTAAGGCCCCCAGGCAATGAGCAGTTCTTC CASSLRPPGNEQFF
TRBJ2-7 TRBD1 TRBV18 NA TGTGCCAGCTCACCAGGACAGGGTACGTACGAGCAGTACTTC CASSPGQGTYEQYF
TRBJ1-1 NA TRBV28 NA TGTGCCAGCAGCCTCCTTCCCGGGGGCGGGGGGACTGAAGCTTTCTTT CASSLLPGGGGTEAFF
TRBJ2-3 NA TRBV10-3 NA TGTGCCACGGCGGACGGGATTTTTATAGATACGCAGTATTTT CATADGIFIDTQYF
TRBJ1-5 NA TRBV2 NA TGTGCCAGCAGTGAAAGGGGGGACCCTCTGCCCCAGCATTTT CASSERGDPLPQHF
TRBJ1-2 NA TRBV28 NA TGTGCCAGCAGTTTGTCGGACTATGGCTACACCTTC CASSLSDYGYTF
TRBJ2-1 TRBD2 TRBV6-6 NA TGTGCCAGCAGTTCCGGACTAGCGCAGTACAATGAGCAGTTCTTC CASSSGLAQYNEQFF
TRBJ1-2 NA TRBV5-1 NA TGCGCCAGCAGCTTTCCAGGACCCCAGTATGGCTACACCTTC CASSFPGPQYGYTF
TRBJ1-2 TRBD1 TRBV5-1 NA TGCGCCAGCAGCACCGGACAGGGGGCGGACTATGACTACACCTTC CASSTGQGADYDYTF
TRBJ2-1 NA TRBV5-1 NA TGCGCCAGCAGCTTGGGGGACACCAATGAGCAGTTCTTC CASSLGDTNEQFF
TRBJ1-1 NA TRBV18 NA TGTGCCAGCTCACCCCTCCCCGGGGGGCATACTGAAGCTTTCTTT CASSPLPGGHTEAFF
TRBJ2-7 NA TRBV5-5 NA TGTGCCAGCAGCTTGTTCCCAGCGCGCCTCTACGAGCAGTACTTC CASSLFPARLYEQYF
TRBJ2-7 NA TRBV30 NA TGTGCCTGGAGTCCTGTAGCCTACGAGCAGTACTTC CAWSPVAYEQYF
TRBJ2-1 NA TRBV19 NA TGTGCCAGTACTAGGTCCACTTACAATGAGCAGTTCTTC CASTRSTYNEQFF
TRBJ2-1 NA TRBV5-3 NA TGTGCCAGAAGCTTAGGCATAACCGAGCAGTTCTTC CARSLGITEQFF